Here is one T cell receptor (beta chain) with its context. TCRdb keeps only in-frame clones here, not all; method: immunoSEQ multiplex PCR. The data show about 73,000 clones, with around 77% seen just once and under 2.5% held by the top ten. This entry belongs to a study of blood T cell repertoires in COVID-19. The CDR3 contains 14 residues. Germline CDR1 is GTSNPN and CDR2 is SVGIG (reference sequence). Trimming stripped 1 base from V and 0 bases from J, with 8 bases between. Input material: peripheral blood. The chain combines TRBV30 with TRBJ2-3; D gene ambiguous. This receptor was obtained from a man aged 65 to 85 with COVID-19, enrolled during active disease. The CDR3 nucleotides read TGTGCCTGGAGTGGGCAGACAAGCACAGATACGCAGTATTTT. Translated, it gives CAWSGQTSTDTQYF.